Listed here are 26 T cell receptor beta chains from one sample, sequenced in a study of T cell responses to AZD1222 COVID-19 vaccine. Sequencing used immunoSEQ multiplex PCR; TCRdb keeps in-frame clones, though not all of them. The table lists roughly 190,000 clones, roughly nine tenths of them singletons. Sequences were derived from peripheral blood, sampled 28 days after the second dose of the MenACWY control vaccine. These receptor sequences come from an adult who received the MenACWY meningococcal vaccine as a control.

The genes are TRBV6-5 and TRBJ2-5; D uncertain. Trimming shortened V by 4 bases and J by 5 bases, and 5 bases separated the two germline ends. Germline CDR1 is MNHEY and CDR2 is SVGAGI. This CDR3 region has 11 residues. The CDR3 region is CASSSRETQYF. CDR3 DNA: TGTGCCAGCAGTTCCCGGGAGACCCAGTACTTC.

This chain joins TRBV19 and TRBJ1-1; a possible D gene is TRBD1 (5 bases). The CDR3 consists of 14 residues. Trimming left V 7 bases short and J 3 bases short, with 15 bases between. Germline-derived CDR1 and CDR2 are LNHDA and SQIVND (reference sequence). The CDR3 is CASKYLGVDTEAFF. CDR3 bases: TGTGCCAGTAAATACCTGGGGGTGGACACTGAAGCTTTCTTT.

The V and J genes are TRBV5-1 and TRBJ2-1, with 13 bases aligning to TRBD2. Trimming removed 3 bases from V and 6 bases from J; junction bases left unmatched: 6. CDR1 and CDR2 (germline): SGHRS, YFSETQ. The CDR3 covers 16 residues. CDR3 residues: CASSWTGTSGANEQFF. The CDR3 DNA is TGCGCCAGCAGCTGGACCGGGACTAGCGGGGCCAATGAGCAGTTCTTC.

This chain uses TRBV29-1 with TRBJ2-1, with 8 bases fitting TRBD2. The CDR3 extends over 15 amino acids. Germline V lookup: CDR1 SQVTM, CDR2 ANQGSEA. V gave up 7 bases and J gave up 8 bases; unmatched junction bases: 16. The CDR3 spells CSAPRGGSFGYEQFF. The CDR3 bases are TGCAGCGCCCCACGGGGGGGGAGCTTCGGGTATGAGCAGTTCTTC.

The chain is built from TRBV19 and TRBJ1-6; no definite D call. Looked up from germline, CDR1 is LNHDA and CDR2 is SQIVND (reference sequence). The CDR3 has 13 amino acids. The germline V and J ends were trimmed by 6 bases and 9 bases, with 12 bases remaining between them. The CDR3 nucleotides read TGTGCCAGTAGACCCGCTGGGATTTCACCCCTCCACTTT. Translated: CASRPAGISPLHF.

The chain couples TRBV7-9 to TRBJ1-1; D uncertain. The germline V and J ends were trimmed by 10 bases and 1 base, with 10 bases remaining between them. The CDR3 contains 12 residues. Germline V gene lookup returns CDR1 SEHNR and CDR2 FQNEAQ (reference sequence). CDR3: CAKGPPNTEAFF. CDR3 DNA sequence: TGTGCCAAAGGGCCCCCGAACACTGAAGCTTTCTTT. The full variable domain, rest sourced from reference TRBV7-9 and TRBJ1-1, is DTGVSQNPRHKITKRGQNVTFRCDPISEHNRLYWYRQTLGQGPEFLTYFQNEAQLEKSRLLSDRFSAERPKGSFSTLEIQRTEQGDSAMYLCAKGPPNTEAFFGQGTRLTVV.

The rearrangement links TRBV3-1 (or the pseudogene TRBV3-2) to TRBJ2-2; no definite D call. Germline V gives CDR1 LGHDT, CDR2 YNNKEL (reference sequence). There are 15 residues in the CDR3. The V end lost 6 bases, the J end lost 5 bases, and 16 bases lay between the germline ends. The CDR3 protein is CASSPPVWGTGELFF. CDR3 DNA: TGTGCCAGCAGTCCTCCGGTCTGGGGTACCGGGGAGCTGTTTTTT.

J is TRBJ2-6 and V is TRBV9; D ambiguous. The CDR3 length is 14 residues. CDR1 and CDR2 from the germline V gene are SGDLS and YYNGEE. Trimming took off 0 bases at V and 4 bases at J, with 5 bases between the two ends. CDR3 sequence: CASSVAVGANVLTF. Here the CDR3 DNA reads TGTGCCAGCAGCGTAGCCGTGGGGGCCAACGTCCTGACTTTC. The full variable domain, its missing parts supplied by reference TRBV9 and TRBJ2-6, is DSGVTQTPKHLITATGQRVTLRCSPRSGDLSVYWYQQSLDQGLQFLIQYYNGEERAKGNILERFSAQQFPDLHSELNLSSLELGDSALYFCASSVAVGANVLTFGAGSRLTVL.

The CDR3 protein is CASSQDSNQPQHF. As DNA, the CDR3 is TGTGCCAGCAGCCAAGACAGCAATCAGCCCCAGCATTTT. The genes are TRBV4-2 and TRBJ1-5, with D uncertain. The CDR3 consists of 13 residues. V gave up 0 bases and J gave up 1 base, with 1 base separating them. Germline V gene lookup returns CDR1 LGHNA and CDR2 YNFKEQ.

This clone was picked up one time. The gene calls are TRBV4-2 and TRBJ1-4; D is unclear. In germline, CDR1 is LGHNA, CDR2 YNFKEQ. The CDR3 length is 16 residues. V lost 0 bases to trimming and J lost 5 bases, with 13 bases between them. This CDR3 is CASSQDLGQRNEKLFF. The CDR3, as DNA: TGTGCCAGCAGCCAAGATTTGGGTCAGAGAAATGAAAAACTGTTTTTT.

The chain links TRBV7-2 to TRBJ2-4, with 8 bases aligning to TRBD2. The junction had 6 bases not matched to a gene; V was cut back by 5 bases and J by 6 bases. Germline V gene lookup returns CDR1 SGHTA and CDR2 FQGNSA. This CDR3 spans 14 amino acids. CDR3 in DNA: TGTGCCAGCAGCCCTTACGGGGGGGGAAACATTCAGTACTTC. This encodes CASSPYGGGNIQYF. Filled out from reference TRBV7-2 and TRBJ2-4, the complete variable domain reads GAGVSQSPSNKVTEKGKDVELRCDPISGHTALYWYRQSLGQGLEFLIYFQGNSAPDKSGLPSDRFSAERTGGSVSTLTIQRTQQEDSAVYLCASSPYGGGNIQYFGAGTRLSVL.

This clone appeared a few times. V usage is TRBV28 and J usage is TRBJ2-7, with 10 bases matching TRBD2. The CDR3 loop spans 15 amino acids. Germline CDR1 is MDHEN and CDR2 is SYDVKM. Unmatched junction bases numbered 5, after V lost 3 bases and J lost 3 bases. CDR3 amino acids: CASSFSASGSYEQYF. The CDR3 coding sequence is TGTGCCAGCAGTTTTTCGGCTAGCGGGAGCTACGAGCAGTACTTC.

This clone was seen more than once but under ten times. The chain links TRBV4-1 to TRBJ2-1; the match to TRBD2 covers 7 bases. There are 16 residues in the CDR3. V was clipped by 2 bases and J by 1 base; unmatched bases: 5. Germline loops: CDR1 MGHRA, CDR2 YSYEKL. Here the CDR3 reads CASSQISGTSYNEQFF. CDR3 coding DNA: TGCGCCAGCAGCCAAATCAGCGGGACGTCCTACAATGAGCAGTTCTTC.

This rearrangement joins TRBV7-9 to TRBJ1-2; D is unclear. CDR1 SEHNR and CDR2 FQNEAQ come from the germline V gene (reference sequence). V lost 0 bases and J 9 bases, leaving 14 bases between the germline ends. This CDR3 is 14 amino acids long. Here the CDR3 DNA reads TGTGCCAGCAGCTTAGCGCCTGGCAGCGGGAGCTACACCTTC. Translating it yields CASSLAPGSGSYTF. Looking up the rest from reference TRBV7-9 and TRBJ1-2 gives the full variable domain: DTGVSQNPRHKITKRGQNVTFRCDPISEHNRLYWYRQTLGQGPEFLTYFQNEAQLEKSRLLSDRFSAERPKGSFSTLEIQRTEQGDSAMYLCASSLAPGSGSYTFGSGTRLTVV.

This clone appeared once. In nucleotides, the CDR3 is TGTGCCACCAGCAGAGATCTTTACACTGAAGCTTTCTTT. Translation gives CATSRDLYTEAFF. The rearrangement joins TRBV15 to TRBJ1-1, with unresolved D. Deletions cut 0 bases from V and 3 bases from J, with 5 bases between. The CDR3 is made up of 13 amino acids. Germline V lookup: CDR1 LNHNV, CDR2 YYDKDF (reference sequence).

This chain links TRBV7-6 with TRBJ2-2; no clear D. The CDR3 extends over 14 amino acids. The V gene lost 5 bases and the J gene lost 0 bases, with 7 bases spanning the gap. Germline loops: CDR1 SGHVS, CDR2 FNYEAQ. CDR3 loop: CASSPRANTGELFF. CDR3 coding DNA: TGTGCCAGCAGCCCCCGGGCGAACACCGGGGAGCTGTTTTTT.

V and J are TRBV4-1 and TRBJ1-5; D possibly corresponds to TRBD1 (5 bases). The germline V gene has CDR1 MGHRA and CDR2 YSYEKL. The CDR3 has 16 amino acids. The germline V and J ends were trimmed by 5 bases and 2 bases, with 16 bases remaining between them. Written as DNA, the CDR3 is TGCGCCAGCAGCGCTCAATCGGGGGTGGGCAATCAGCCCCAGCATTTT. Its translation: CASSAQSGVGNQPQHF.

V gene TRBV6-4 combines with J gene TRBJ2-1, with 9 bases fitting TRBD2. V shed 3 bases and J 4 bases; nucleotides not matched to a gene: 4. This CDR3 region has 15 residues. The germline V gene has CDR1 MRHNA and CDR2 SNTAGT. CDR3 residues: CASSDISGSYNEQFF. Written as DNA, the CDR3 is TGTGCCAGCAGTGATATTAGCGGGAGTTACAATGAGCAGTTCTTC.

This clone was observed a few times. CDR3 nucleotides: TGTGCCAGCAGTTACACGGCGGGAGCTCCCCTCGAGCAGTACTTC. It codes for CASSYTAGAPLEQYF. The chain has TRBV6-5 and TRBJ2-7; 7 nucleotides match TRBD2. This CDR3 comprises 15 residues. Germline CDR1 MNHEY, CDR2 SVGAGI. Trimming at V came to 2 bases and at J to 6 bases, leaving 10 bases not matched to a gene.

The rearrangement joins TRBV9 to TRBJ1-2; D remains ambiguous. Trimming left V 0 bases short and J 2 bases short, with 14 bases between. CDR3 size: 16 residues. Germline V gene sequence: CDR1 SGDLS, CDR2 YYNGEE. The CDR3 DNA reads as TGTGCCAGCAGCGTAGACCCCCATCCCTTGAACTATGGCTACACCTTC. Protein sequence: CASSVDPHPLNYGYTF.

V is TRBV27 and J is TRBJ2-5; the D call may be TRBD1 or TRBD2 (5 bases each). The CDR3 is 16 residues long. The ends were cut back, 3 bases at V and 2 bases at J, with 16 bases in the middle. Germline V CDR1 and CDR2: MNHEY, SMNVEV (reference sequence). CDR3 DNA sequence: TGTGCCAGCAGTTTTAAGGGGAGAGTCCTACAAGAGACCCAGTACTTC. It codes for CASSFKGRVLQETQYF.

This rearrangement joins TRBV5-4 to TRBJ1-6; D call uncertain. V was clipped by 0 bases and J by 8 bases, with 15 bases between them. This CDR3 spans 16 amino acids. Germline V gives CDR1 SGHNT, CDR2 YYREEE (reference sequence). In DNA, the CDR3 is TGTGCCAGCAGCTTGGGGTCACCGACATTATATTCACCCCTCCACTTT. Translating gives CASSLGSPTLYSPLHF.

Concerning this clone itself: Different DNA sequences within this sample yield the same CDR3. The rearrangement joins TRBV5-6 to TRBJ1-6; 9 nucleotides match TRBD1. CDR1 and CDR2 from the germline V gene are SGHDT and YYEEEE. The J segment lost 10 bases and the V segment lost 0 bases, leaving 5 bases of the junction unmatched. The CDR3 contains 15 residues. The CDR3 nucleotides are TGTGCCAGCAGCTTGGGAACAGGGGGCCGATCACCCCTCCACTTT. The encoded protein is CASSLGTGGRSPLHF. Combining the CDR3 with reference TRBV5-6 and TRBJ1-6 gives the whole variable domain DAGVTQSPTHLIKTRGQQVTLRCSPKSGHDTVSWYQQALGQGPQFIFQYYEEEERQRGNFPDRFSGHQFPNYSSELNVNALLLGDSALYLCASSLGTGGRSPLHFGNGTRLTVT.

V and J are TRBV6-1 and TRBJ1-6, with a tentative D call TRBD1 (5 bases). The V and J ends lost 1 base and 6 bases respectively, with 10 bases between them. The CDR3 sequence is 15 residues long. CDR1 and CDR2 from the germline V gene are MNHNS and SASEGT. CDR3 coding DNA: TGTGCCAGCAGTGAAGTCGAAGGGGTTAATTCACCCCTCCACTTT. Its translation: CASSEVEGVNSPLHF.

The CDR3: CAWSTGMDYGYTF. As DNA, the CDR3 is TGTGCCTGGTCCACAGGGATGGACTATGGCTACACCTTC. The chain is built from TRBV30 and TRBJ1-2, with a tentative D call TRBD1 (6 bases). The CDR3 has 13 residues. Germline CDR1 is GTSNPN and CDR2 is SVGIG (reference sequence). Trimming took 5 bases from V and 3 from J, leaving 13 bases between them.

The rearrangement links TRBV19 to TRBJ1-2, with D possibly TRBD1 on 5 matching bases. CDR1 and CDR2 (germline): LNHDA, SQIVND (reference sequence). The CDR3 length is 15 residues. The germline V and J ends were trimmed by 10 bases and 4 bases, with 22 bases remaining between them. For the CDR3, the DNA is TGTGCCACCATGCCGGGACGGGAGAACTTCTATGGCTACACCTTC. This gives the protein CATMPGRENFYGYTF.